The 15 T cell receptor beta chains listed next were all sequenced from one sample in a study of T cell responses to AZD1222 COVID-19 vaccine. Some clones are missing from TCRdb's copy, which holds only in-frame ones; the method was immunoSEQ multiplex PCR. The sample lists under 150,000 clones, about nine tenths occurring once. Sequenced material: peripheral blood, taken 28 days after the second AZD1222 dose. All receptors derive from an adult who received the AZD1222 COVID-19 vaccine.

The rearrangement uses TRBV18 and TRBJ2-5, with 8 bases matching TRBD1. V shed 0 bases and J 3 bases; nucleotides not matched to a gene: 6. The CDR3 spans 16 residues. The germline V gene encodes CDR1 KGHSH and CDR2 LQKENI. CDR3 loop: CASSPPWQGAEETQYF. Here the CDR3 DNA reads TGTGCCAGCTCACCACCGTGGCAGGGGGCGGAAGAGACCCAGTACTTC.

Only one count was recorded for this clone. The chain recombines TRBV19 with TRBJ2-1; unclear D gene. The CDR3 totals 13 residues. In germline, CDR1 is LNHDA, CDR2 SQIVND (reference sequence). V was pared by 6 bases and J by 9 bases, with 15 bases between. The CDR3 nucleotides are TGTGCCAGTAGACAACCGGACCGTACTGAGCAGTTCTTC. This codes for CASRQPDRTEQFF.

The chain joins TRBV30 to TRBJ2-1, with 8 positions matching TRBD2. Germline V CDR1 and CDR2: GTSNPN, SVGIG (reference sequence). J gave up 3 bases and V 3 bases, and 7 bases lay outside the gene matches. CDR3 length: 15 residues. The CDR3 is CAWRSPSGHYNEQFF. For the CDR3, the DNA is TGTGCCTGGAGAAGCCCTAGCGGGCACTACAATGAGCAGTTCTTC.

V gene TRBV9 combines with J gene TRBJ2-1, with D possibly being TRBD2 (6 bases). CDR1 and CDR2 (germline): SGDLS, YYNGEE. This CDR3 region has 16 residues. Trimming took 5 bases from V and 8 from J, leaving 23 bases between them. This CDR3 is CASSKTARSEGDEQFF. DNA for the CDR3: TGTGCCAGCAGTAAAACCGCGAGATCGGAGGGCGATGAGCAGTTCTTC.

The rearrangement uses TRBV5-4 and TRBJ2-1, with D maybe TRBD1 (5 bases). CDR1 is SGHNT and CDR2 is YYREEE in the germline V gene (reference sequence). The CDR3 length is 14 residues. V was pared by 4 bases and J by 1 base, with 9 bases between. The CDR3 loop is CASSNRSSYNEQFF. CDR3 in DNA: TGTGCCAGCAGCAACAGGAGTTCCTACAATGAGCAGTTCTTC.

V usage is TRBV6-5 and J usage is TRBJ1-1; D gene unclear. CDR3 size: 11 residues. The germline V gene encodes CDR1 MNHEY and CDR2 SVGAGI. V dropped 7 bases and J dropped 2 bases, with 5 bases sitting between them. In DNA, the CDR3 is TGTGCCAGCACACACAACACTGAAGCTTTCTTT. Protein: CASTHNTEAFF.

The CDR3 DNA reads TGTGCCAGCAGTACAGTGACACGGAACACTGAAGCTTTCTTT. This translates into CASSTVTRNTEAFF. V usage is TRBV28 and J usage is TRBJ1-1; D remains ambiguous. The CDR3 is made up of 14 amino acids. V lost 5 bases, J lost 1 base, and 11 bases lay in between. Germline V gene lookup returns CDR1 MDHEN and CDR2 SYDVKM.

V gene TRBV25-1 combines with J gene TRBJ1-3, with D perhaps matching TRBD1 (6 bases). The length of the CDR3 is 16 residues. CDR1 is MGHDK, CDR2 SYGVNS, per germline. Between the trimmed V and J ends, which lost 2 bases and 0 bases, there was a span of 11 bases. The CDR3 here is CASSELDRRSGNTIYF. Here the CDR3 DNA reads TGTGCCAGCAGTGAACTCGACAGGCGCTCTGGAAACACCATATATTTT. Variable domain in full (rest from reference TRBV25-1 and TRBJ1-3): EADIYQTPRYLVIGTGKKITLECSQTMGHDKMYWYQQDPGMELHLIHYSYGVNSTEKGDLSSESTVSRIRTEHFPLTLESARPSHTSQYLCASSELDRRSGNTIYFGEGSWLTVV.

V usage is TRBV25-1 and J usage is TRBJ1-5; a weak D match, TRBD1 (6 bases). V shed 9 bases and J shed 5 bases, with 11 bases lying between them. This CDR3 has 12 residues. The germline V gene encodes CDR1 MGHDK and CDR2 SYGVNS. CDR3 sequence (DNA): TGTGCCAGTACAGGGTTTGATCAGCCCCAGCATTTT. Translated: CASTGFDQPQHF.

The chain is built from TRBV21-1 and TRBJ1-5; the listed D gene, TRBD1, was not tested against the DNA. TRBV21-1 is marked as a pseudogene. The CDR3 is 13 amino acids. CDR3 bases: TGTGCCAGCAGCAACGACCCAGGGAAGCCCCAGCATTTT. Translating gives CASSNDPGKPQHF.

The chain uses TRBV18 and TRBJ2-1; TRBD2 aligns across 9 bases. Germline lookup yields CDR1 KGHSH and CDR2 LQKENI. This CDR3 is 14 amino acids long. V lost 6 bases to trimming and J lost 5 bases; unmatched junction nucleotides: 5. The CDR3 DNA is TGTGCCAGCTCTCTTCAGCGGGGGGACAATGAGCAGTTCTTC. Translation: CASSLQRGDNEQFF.

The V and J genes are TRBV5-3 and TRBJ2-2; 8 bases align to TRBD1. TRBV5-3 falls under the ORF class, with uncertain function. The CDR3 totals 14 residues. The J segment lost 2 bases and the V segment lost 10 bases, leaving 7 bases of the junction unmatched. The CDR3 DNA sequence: TGTGCCCTAATTGGACAGGGTAACACCGGGGAGCTGTTTTTT. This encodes CALIGQGNTGELFF.

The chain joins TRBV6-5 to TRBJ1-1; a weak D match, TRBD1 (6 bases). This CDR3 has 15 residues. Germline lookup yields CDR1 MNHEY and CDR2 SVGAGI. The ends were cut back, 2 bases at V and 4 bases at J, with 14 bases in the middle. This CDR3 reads CASSYAAGVATEAFF. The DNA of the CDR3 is TGTGCCAGCAGTTACGCTGCAGGGGTGGCCACTGAAGCTTTCTTT.

As DNA, the CDR3 is TGTGCCAGCAGTTCTCCGGGGGGGGGTTCCTACGAGCAGTACTTC. Amino acid sequence: CASSSPGGGSYEQYF. The rearrangement uses TRBV6-6 and TRBJ2-7; 8 bases are a match to TRBD2. Losses at the gene ends were 4 bases for V and 1 base for J; bases not matched to a gene: 6. This CDR3 is built from 15 residues. Looked up from germline, CDR1 is MNHNY and CDR2 is SVGAGI (reference sequence).

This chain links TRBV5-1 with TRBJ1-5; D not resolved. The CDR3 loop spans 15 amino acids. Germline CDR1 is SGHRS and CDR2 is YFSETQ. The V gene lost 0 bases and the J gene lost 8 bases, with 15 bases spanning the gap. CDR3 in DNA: TGCGCCAGCAGCTTGGATGGGCAGGCACGAGAGCCCCAGCATTTT. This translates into CASSLDGQAREPQHF.